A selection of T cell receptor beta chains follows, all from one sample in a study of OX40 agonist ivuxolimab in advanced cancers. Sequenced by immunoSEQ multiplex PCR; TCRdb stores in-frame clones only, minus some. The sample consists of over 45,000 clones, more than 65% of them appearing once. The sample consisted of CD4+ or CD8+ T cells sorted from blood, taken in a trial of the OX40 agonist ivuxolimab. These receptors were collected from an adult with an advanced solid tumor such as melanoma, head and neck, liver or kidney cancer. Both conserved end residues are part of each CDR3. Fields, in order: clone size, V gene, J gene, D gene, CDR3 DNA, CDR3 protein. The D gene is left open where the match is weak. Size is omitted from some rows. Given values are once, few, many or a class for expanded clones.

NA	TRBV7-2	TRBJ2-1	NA	TGTGCCAGCAGCTTAGAGCGTGGTAGCGCCAATGAGCAGTTCTTC	CASSLERGSANEQFF
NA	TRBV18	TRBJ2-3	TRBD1	TGTGCCAGCTATACCGGGACAGGGAGTGCAGATACGCAGTATTTT	CASYTGTGSADTQYF
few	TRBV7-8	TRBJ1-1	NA	TGTGCCAGCAGCTTAGAAGGGGATGCTACTGAAGCTTTCTTT	CASSLEGDATEAFF
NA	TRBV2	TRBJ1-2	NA	TGTGCCAGCAGTGAACAGCCGATGGGGGGTAGGGGCCCATATGGCTACACCTTC	CASSEQPMGGRGPYGYTF
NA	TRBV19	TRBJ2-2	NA	TGTGCCAGTAGTATAGAGGGGCCATCGAACACCGGGGAGCTGTTTTTT	CASSIEGPSNTGELFF
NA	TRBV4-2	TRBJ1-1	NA	TGTGCCAGCAGCCAACACAGGGATTCTAGCACTGAAGCTTTCTTT	CASSQHRDSSTEAFF
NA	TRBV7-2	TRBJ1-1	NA	TGTGCCAGCAGCCGAAACTTAGGGTTAGGGGAAGCTTTCTTT	CASSRNLGLGEAFF
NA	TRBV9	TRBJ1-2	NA	TGTGCCAGCAGCGTAGCTGGGGTAGGGTATGGCTACACCTTC	CASSVAGVGYGYTF
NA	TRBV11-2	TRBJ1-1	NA	TGTGCCAGCAGCTTAGATGGCGACAGCACTGAAGCTTTCTTT	CASSLDGDSTEAFF
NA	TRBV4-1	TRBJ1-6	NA	TGCGCCAGCCAGCGGTCCGACTCTTACAATTCACCCCTCCACTTT	CASQRSDSYNSPLHF
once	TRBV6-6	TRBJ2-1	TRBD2	TGTGCCAGCAGTCTCGCTAGCGGGGCACACTCGTTCTTC	CASSLASGAHSFF
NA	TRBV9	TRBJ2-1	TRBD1	TGTGCCAGCAGCCCACAGGGGGGAACGGTCAATGAGCAGTTCTTC	CASSPQGGTVNEQFF
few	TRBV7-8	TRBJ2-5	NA	TGTGCCAGCAGACCCTCTTGGTCGTACCAAGAGACCCAGTACTTC	CASRPSWSYQETQYF
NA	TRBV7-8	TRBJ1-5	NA	TGTGCCAGCAGCTTCTTTTTTGATGGCAATCAGCCCCAGCATTTT	CASSFFFDGNQPQHF
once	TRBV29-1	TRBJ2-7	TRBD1	TGCAGCGCCGGAAACAGGGGGGTGCGGGAGCAGTACTTC	CSAGNRGVREQYF
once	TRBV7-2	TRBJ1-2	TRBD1	TGTGCCAGCAGCTCCCGACAGGGAGGGGGGAGTGGCTACACCTTC	CASSSRQGGGSGYTF
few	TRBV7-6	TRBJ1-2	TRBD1	TGTGCCAGCAGCCAGGGGACAGGGGGCGGCTACACCTTC	CASSQGTGGGYTF
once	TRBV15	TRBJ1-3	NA	TGTGCCACCAGCAGAGAGGGCACCTCTGGAAACACCATATATTTT	CATSREGTSGNTIYF
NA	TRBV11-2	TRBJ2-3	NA	TGTGCCAGCCGCAGGACTTCTCGCACAGATACGCAGTATTTT	CASRRTSRTDTQYF
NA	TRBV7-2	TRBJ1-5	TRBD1	TGTGCCAGCAGCCAAGGACAGGGGAAGGGCAATCAGCCCCAGCATTTT	CASSQGQGKGNQPQHF
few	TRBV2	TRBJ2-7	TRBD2	TGTGCCAGCAGGGGGGGGTCCTACGAGCAGTACTTC	CASRGGSYEQYF
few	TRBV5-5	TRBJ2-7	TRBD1	TGTGCCAGCGGACAGGGTGTAGGCGAGCAGTACTTC	CASGQGVGEQYF
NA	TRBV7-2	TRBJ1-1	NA	TGTGCCAGCAGCCCACCCTGGCGGGGGCTGAACACTGAAGCTTTCTTT	CASSPPWRGLNTEAFF
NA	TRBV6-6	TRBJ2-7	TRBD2	TGTGCCAGCAGACGACCGGGACTAGGAAACGAGCAGTACTTC	CASRRPGLGNEQYF
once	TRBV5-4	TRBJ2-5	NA	TGTGCCAGCAGCGAACCCCCGGGCCTACAAGAGACCCAGTACTTC	CASSEPPGLQETQYF
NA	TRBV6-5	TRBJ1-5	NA	TGTGCCAGCATGCAGAGTCAGCCCCAGCATTTT	CASMQSQPQHF
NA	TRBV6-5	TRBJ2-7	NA	TGTGCCAGCAGTTCCCGACAAGCCTACGAGCAGTACTTC	CASSSRQAYEQYF
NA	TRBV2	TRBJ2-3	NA	TGTGCCAGCGGCTTTCAGAGGGGCTCGGCGGATACGCAGTATTTT	CASGFQRGSADTQYF
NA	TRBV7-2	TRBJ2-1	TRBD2	TGTGCCAGCAGCTTAGTTGGCGGGGGGGCCTCCTACAATGAGCAGTTCTTC	CASSLVGGGASYNEQFF
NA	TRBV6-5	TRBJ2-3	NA	TGTGCCAGCAGTTACTCGGGCGGAGACACAGATACGCAGTATTTT	CASSYSGGDTDTQYF
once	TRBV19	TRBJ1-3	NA	TGTGCCAGTACCGCGCTGGAGGGTTCGGGAGGAAACACCATATATTTT	CASTALEGSGGNTIYF
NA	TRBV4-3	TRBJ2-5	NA	TGCGCCAGCAGCCAAGATTCCGGTCAAGAGACCCAGTACTTC	CASSQDSGQETQYF
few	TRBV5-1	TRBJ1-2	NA	TGCGCCAGCAGCGTCGGGGTGGGGGGTAACTATGGCTACACCTTC	CASSVGVGGNYGYTF